This T cell receptor (beta chain) is drawn from a study of cytomegalovirus exposure and HLA in healthy donors. Whole-study context: Unique TCR beta sequences numbering some 120 million came from 150 million to 200 million T cells in an earlier analysis.

General study findings and limits: Through in vitro validation, a few CMV-associated chains were shown to be specific for CMV antigens. A later examination showed that TCR association rates differed by HLA locus, with DRB1 most and HLA-C fewest.

The PCR had 60 Vbeta and 13 Jbeta primers. The protocol was immunoSEQ multiplex PCR, while the TCRdb copy is restricted to in-frame clones and leaves out a portion. The table lists 130,000 to 150,000 clones, about four fifths of them singletons, with 3.5% to 5% in the top ten. A note on this clone: What it binds is not known.

CDR3 length: 14 amino acids. CDR1 is SNHLY, CDR2 FYNNEI, per germline. Trimming cost V 5 bases and J 10 bases; bases outside gene matches: 8. The source material was PBMCs. This sequence originates from a man in his forties in good health and CMV-seropositive. The chain is built from TRBV2 and TRBJ1-4; 9 nucleotides agree with TRBD1. This chain's CDR3 is CASSPGQGRGKLFF. For the CDR3, the DNA is TGTGCCAGCAGTCCGGGACAGGGAAGGGGAAAACTGTTTTTT.